The present T cell receptor (beta chain) was sequenced within a study of metastatic and nonmetastatic thyroid tumors (TCRdb year 2020). Context from the whole study: Repertoires were compared across peripheral blood and tumor or nodule tissue samples from malignant and benign thyroid patients.

The library was generated by PCR. The listed sequencing device is Illumina HiSeq 4000. The TCR beta-chain CDR3 region of each patient was profiled by high-throughput sequencing. Per the original workflow: CDR3 differences across clinicopathological groups were used to build a classifier for discriminating distant-metastatic papillary thyroid cancer patients. To measure repertoire diversity the researchers used the Shannon index, while the Morisita-Horn index served to gauge how similar the tumor and blood repertoires were. The raw public reads went through TCRdb reprocessing: fastp at Q25, MiXCR clone calling, in-frame beta chains kept. These V and J calls rely on TCRdb rather than the paper's analysis. For this sample the table gives just over 20,000 clones, of which over 9.5% were detected only once. Together, the top ten hold around a quarter of the sample. Reading from cysteine to phenylalanine, the CDR3 counts 15 amino acids. Just the 45-base CDR3 DNA is kept, in frame starting at base 1. CDR1 and CDR2, looked up from the germline V gene, are SGHAT and FQNNGV. V loses 4 bases, J loses 3 bases, and the germline ends lie 15 bases apart.

The study at large found these results: In both blood and tumor samples, TCR beta diversity was reported to be significantly higher in malignant tumors than in benign nodules.

This clone was recorded many times. It lacks a known antigen. Base qualities are not recorded, but no much larger clone differs from it by a single base. Different DNA sequences within this sample yield the same CDR3. No patient had received any treatment before thyroid surgery. Using T-cell receptor beta sequencing, the researchers looked back retrospectively at clinical samples from patients, gathered between about 2011 and 2018. This chain is built from TRBV11-2 and TRBJ1-1; perhaps TRBD1 is the D gene, with 6 bases matching. The sequence derives from a female donor with papillary thyroid cancer or a benign thyroid nodule (not recorded which). Some clones in this sample may be carry-over from other donors' samples. Sequences were obtained from blood. The CDR3 in this case is CASSSKGVLDTEAFF. The sequenced DNA: TGTGCCAGCAGCTCCAAGGGGGTTCTGGACACTGAAGCTTTCTTT.